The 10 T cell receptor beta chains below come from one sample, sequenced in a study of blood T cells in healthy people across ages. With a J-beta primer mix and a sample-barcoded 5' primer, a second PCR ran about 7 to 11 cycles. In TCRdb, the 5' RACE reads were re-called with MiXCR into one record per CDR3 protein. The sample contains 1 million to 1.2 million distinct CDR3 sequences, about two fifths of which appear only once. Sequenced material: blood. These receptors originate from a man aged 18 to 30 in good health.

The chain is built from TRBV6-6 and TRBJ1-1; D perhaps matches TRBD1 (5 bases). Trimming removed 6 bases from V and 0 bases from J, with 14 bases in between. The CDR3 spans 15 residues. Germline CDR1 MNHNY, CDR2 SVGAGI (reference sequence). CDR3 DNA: TGTGCCAGCAGCACCACTCAGGGATTGAACACTGAAGCTTTCTTT. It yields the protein CASSTTQGLNTEAFF.

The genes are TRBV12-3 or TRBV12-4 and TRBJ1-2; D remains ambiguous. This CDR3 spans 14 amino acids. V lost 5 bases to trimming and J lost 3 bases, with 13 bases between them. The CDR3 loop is CASSTTRRDYGYTF. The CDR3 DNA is TGTGCCAGCAGTACCACCCGGAGGGACTATGGCTACACCTTC.

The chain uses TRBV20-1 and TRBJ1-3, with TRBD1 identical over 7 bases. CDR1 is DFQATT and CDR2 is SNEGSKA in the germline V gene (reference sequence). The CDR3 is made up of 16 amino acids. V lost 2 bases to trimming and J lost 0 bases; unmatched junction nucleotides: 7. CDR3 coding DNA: TGCAGTGCTAGATGGACAAGGGACAGCTCTGGAAACACCATATATTTT. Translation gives CSARWTRDSSGNTIYF.

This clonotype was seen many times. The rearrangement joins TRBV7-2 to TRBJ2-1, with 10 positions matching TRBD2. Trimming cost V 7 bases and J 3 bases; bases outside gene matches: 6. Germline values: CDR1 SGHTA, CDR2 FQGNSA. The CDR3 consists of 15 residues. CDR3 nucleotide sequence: TGTGCCAGCATCCTCAGGACTAGCGGCTACAATGAGCAGTTCTTC. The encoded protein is CASILRTSGYNEQFF.

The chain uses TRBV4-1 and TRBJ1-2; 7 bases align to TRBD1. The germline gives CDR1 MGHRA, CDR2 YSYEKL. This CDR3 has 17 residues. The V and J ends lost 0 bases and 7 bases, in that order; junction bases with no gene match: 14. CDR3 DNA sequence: TGCGCCAGCAGCCAAGATGTGGCAGGGGGTATGTGGCGTGGCTACACCTTC. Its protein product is CASSQDVAGGMWRGYTF.

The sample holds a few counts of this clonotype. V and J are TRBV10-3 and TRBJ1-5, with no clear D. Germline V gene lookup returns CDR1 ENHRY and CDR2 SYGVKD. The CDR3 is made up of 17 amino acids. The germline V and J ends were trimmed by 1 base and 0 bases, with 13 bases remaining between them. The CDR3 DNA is TGTGCCATCAGTGAGTTTGGCGGCGGTTATAGCAATCAGCCCCAGCATTTT. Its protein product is CAISEFGGGYSNQPQHF.

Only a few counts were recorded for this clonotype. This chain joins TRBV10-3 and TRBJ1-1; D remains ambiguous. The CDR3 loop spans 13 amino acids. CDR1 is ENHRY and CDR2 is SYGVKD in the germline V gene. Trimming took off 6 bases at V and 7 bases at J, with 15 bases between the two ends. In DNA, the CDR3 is TGTGCCATCAGGCCCAGTGAAGCGATTGAAGCTTTCTTT. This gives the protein CAIRPSEAIEAFF.

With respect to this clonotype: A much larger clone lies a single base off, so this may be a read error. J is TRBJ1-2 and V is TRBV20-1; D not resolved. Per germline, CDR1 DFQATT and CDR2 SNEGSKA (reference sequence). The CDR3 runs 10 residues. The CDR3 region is CSAGDYGYIF. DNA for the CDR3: TGCAGTGCTGGAGACTATGGCTACATCTTC.

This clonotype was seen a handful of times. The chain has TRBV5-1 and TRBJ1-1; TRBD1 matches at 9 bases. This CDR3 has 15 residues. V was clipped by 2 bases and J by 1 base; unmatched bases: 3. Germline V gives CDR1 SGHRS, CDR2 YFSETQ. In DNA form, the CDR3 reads TGCGCCAGCAGCTTAGGGACAGGGAAGAACACTGAAGCTTTCTTT. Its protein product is CASSLGTGKNTEAFF.

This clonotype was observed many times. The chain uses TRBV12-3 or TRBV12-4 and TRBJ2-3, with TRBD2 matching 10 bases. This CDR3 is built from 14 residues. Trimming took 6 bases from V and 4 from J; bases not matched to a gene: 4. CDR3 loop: CASRTSGVPDTQYF. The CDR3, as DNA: TGTGCCAGCAGAACTAGCGGGGTCCCAGATACGCAGTATTTT.